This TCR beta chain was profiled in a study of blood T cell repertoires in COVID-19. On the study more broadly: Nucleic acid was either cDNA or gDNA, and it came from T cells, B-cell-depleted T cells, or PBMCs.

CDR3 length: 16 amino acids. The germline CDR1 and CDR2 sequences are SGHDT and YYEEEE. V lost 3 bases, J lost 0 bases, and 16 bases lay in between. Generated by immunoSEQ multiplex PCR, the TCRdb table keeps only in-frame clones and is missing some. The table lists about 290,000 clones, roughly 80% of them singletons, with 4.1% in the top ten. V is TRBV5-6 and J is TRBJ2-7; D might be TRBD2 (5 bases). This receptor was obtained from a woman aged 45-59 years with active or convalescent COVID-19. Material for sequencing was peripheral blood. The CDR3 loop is CASSWMGKRASYEQYF. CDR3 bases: TGTGCCAGCAGCTGGATGGGGAAGAGGGCCTCCTACGAGCAGTACTTC.